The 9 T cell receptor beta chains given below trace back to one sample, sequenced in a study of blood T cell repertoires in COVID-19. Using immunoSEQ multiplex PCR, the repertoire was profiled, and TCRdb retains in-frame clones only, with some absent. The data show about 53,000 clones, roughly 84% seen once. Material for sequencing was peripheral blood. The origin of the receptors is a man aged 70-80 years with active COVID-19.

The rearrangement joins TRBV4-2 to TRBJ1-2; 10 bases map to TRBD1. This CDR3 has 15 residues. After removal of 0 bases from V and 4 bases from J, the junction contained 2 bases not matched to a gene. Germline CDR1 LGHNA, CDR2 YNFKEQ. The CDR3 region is CASSQDRTGGYGYTF. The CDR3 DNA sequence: TGTGCCAGCAGCCAAGATCGGACAGGGGGCTATGGCTACACCTTC.

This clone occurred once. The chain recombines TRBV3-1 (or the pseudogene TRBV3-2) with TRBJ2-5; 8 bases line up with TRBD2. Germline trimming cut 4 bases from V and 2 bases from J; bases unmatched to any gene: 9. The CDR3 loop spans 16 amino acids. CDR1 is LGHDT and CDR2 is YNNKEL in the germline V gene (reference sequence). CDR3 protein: CASSLAAGGFQETQYF. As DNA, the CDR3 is TGTGCCAGCAGCCTCGCGGCGGGGGGTTTTCAAGAGACCCAGTACTTC.

The CDR3 region is CASSYSWQGWEKLFF. CDR3 in DNA: TGTGCCAGCAGTTACTCTTGGCAGGGTTGGGAAAAACTGTTTTTT. This rearrangement joins TRBV6-5 to TRBJ1-4, with a tentative D call TRBD1 (5 bases). This CDR3 contains 15 residues. Trimming removed 0 bases at V and 8 bases at J, with 13 bases between. CDR1 and CDR2 (germline): MNHEY, SVGAGI.

CDR3 region: CASSQGRALPGDTQYF. The CDR3, as DNA: TGCGCCAGCAGCCAAGGTCGAGCCCTCCCCGGGGATACGCAGTATTTT. V gene TRBV4-3 combines with J gene TRBJ2-3, with D unresolved. Germline CDR1 LGHNA, CDR2 YSLEER. Trimming took 1 base from V and 6 from J, leaving 17 bases between them. The CDR3 loop spans 16 amino acids.

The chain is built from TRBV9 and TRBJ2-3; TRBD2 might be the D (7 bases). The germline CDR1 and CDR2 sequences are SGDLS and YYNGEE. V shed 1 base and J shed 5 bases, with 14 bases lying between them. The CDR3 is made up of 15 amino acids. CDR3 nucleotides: TGTGCCAGCAGCGTATCTGGGGGGGCGGAAGATACGCAGTATTTT. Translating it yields CASSVSGGAEDTQYF.

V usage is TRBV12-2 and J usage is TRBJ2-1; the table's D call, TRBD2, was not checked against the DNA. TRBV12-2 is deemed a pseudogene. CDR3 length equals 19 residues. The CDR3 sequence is CASRLVGTTLREIVNEQFF. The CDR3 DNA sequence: TGTGCAAGTCGCTTAGTTGGGACTACCCTTAGGGAGATCGTCAATGAGCAGTTCTTC.

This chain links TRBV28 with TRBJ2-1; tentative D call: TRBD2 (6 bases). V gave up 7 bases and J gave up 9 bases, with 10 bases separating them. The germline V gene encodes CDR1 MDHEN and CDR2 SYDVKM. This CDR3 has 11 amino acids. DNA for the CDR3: TGTGCCAGCACCCAGGAGGGTGAGCAGTTCTTC. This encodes CASTQEGEQFF.

CDR3 in DNA: TGCGCCAGCAGCTCCTTCCAAGAGACCCAGTACTTC. This translates into CASSSFQETQYF. V and J are TRBV5-1 and TRBJ2-5, with unresolved D. The CDR3 has 12 amino acids. Germline CDR1 SGHRS, CDR2 YFSETQ. Between the trimmed V and J ends, which lost 3 bases and 1 base, there was a span of 4 bases.

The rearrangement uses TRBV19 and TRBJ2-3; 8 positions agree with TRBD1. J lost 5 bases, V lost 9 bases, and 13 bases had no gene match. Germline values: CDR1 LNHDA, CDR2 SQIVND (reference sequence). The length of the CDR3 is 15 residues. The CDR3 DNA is TGTGCCAGCTCCCAGGGGGCAGGTATGATAGATACGCAGTATTTT. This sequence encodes CASSQGAGMIDTQYF.